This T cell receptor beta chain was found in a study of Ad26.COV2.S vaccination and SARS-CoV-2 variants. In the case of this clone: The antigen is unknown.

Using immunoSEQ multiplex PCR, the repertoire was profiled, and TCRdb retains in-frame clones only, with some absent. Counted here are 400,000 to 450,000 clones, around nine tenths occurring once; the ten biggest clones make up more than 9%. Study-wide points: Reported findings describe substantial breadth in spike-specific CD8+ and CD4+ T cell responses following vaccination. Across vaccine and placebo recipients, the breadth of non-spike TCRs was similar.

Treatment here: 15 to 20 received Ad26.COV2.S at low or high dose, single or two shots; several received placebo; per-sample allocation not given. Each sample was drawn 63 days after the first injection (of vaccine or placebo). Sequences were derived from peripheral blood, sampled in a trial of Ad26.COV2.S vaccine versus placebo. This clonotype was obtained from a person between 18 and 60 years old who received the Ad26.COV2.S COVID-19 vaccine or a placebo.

CDR3 nucleotide sequence: TGCGCCAGCAGCCAAGACGTCAGGGGGTCCGGTGGCTACACCTTC. It is translated as CASSQDVRGSGGYTF. This rearrangement joins TRBV4-3 to TRBJ1-2; TRBD1 agrees at 7 bases. With V trimmed by 0 bases and J by 7 bases, 8 bases remained unmatched. Germline V lookup: CDR1 LGHNA, CDR2 YSLEER. The CDR3 spans 15 residues.